These 32 T cell receptor beta chains originate from one sample sequenced in a study of spatial heterogeneity in lung cancer. Notes on the study in general: Tumor mutation counts were tracked by expanded intratumoral alpha and beta TCR counts.

Time point in this sample: sample taken at primary tumor resection. TCRdb used MiXCR to reprocess the 5' RACE reads, holding one entry per CDR3 protein. The sample contains about 100,000 distinct CDR3 sequences, roughly 4.5% of which appear only once. These TCRs are of unknown antigen specificity. Sequenced material: lung tumor tissue, taken at surgery. Receptors were obtained from a male donor with early-stage non-small cell lung cancer.

In its sample, this clonotype was seen many times. The chain employs TRBV20-1 and TRBJ2-4; no clear D. The CDR3 extends over 10 amino acids. CDR1 is DFQATT, CDR2 SNEGSKA, per germline (reference sequence). V lost 3 bases to trimming and J lost 11 bases, with 8 bases between them. The CDR3 DNA sequence: TGCAGTGCTAGGGGGTCGGTTCAGTACTTC. It codes for CSARGSVQYF.

This clonotype was detected a few times. V usage is TRBV5-1 and J usage is TRBJ2-7; D perhaps matches TRBD1 (6 bases). Trimming stripped 4 bases from V and 3 bases from J, with 17 bases between. Germline CDR1 reads SGHRS; CDR2 reads YFSETQ. The CDR3 totals 15 residues. CDR3 sequence reads: CASSQGQGWDYEQYF. CDR3 in DNA: TGCGCCAGCAGCCAGGGGCAGGGTTGGGACTACGAGCAGTACTTC.

This clonotype showed up just a few times. The chain recombines TRBV7-9 with TRBJ1-1, with D perhaps TRBD1 (6 bases). Germline V gene lookup returns CDR1 SEHNR and CDR2 FQNEAQ (reference sequence). The CDR3 loop spans 16 amino acids. The ends were cut back, 0 bases at V and 6 bases at J, with 17 bases in the middle. The CDR3 sequence: CASSLAKGEWYAEAFF. CDR3 coding DNA: TGTGCCAGCAGCTTAGCAAAGGGGGAATGGTATGCTGAAGCTTTCTTT.

This clonotype turned up a few times. The V gene is TRBV6-1, the J gene TRBJ1-4; no clear D. Between the trimmed V and J ends, which lost 4 bases and 5 bases, there was a span of 20 bases. Germline-derived CDR1 and CDR2 are MNHNS and SASEGT. The CDR3 totals 17 residues. The CDR3 sequence is CASSATGVSRYNEKLFF. Written as DNA, the CDR3 is TGTGCCAGCAGTGCCACCGGGGTATCACGATACAATGAAAAACTGTTTTTT.

This clonotype appeared many times. The chain couples TRBV3-1 to TRBJ2-1, with D possibly being TRBD2 (5 bases). The CDR3 extends over 16 amino acids. Germline V lookup: CDR1 LGHDT, CDR2 YNNKEL (reference sequence). V lost 3 bases to trimming and J lost 0 bases, with 12 bases between them. The DNA for the CDR3 is TGTGCCAGCAGCCAGGTCGGACTGAGCTCCTACAATGAGCAGTTCTTC. As protein: CASSQVGLSSYNEQFF.

This clonotype occurred many times. The chain links TRBV27 to TRBJ1-4; 10 bases align to TRBD1. After removal of 3 bases from V and 9 bases from J, the junction contained 1 base not matched to a gene. This CDR3 has 13 amino acids. Germline V gene lookup returns CDR1 MNHEY and CDR2 SMNVEV (reference sequence). The CDR3 DNA reads TGTGCCAGCAGTTTGACAGGGGGCAAAAAACTGTTTTTT. It codes for CASSLTGGKKLFF.

This clonotype showed up many times. The chain has TRBV27 and TRBJ2-7; the D is unclear. The CDR3 spans 13 residues. Per germline, CDR1 MNHEY and CDR2 SMNVEV (reference sequence). V was trimmed by 5 bases and J by 7 bases, leaving 15 bases between them. The DNA for the CDR3 is TGTGCCAGCAGTCCCAGTTTAGATCTAGAGCAGTACTTC. This encodes CASSPSLDLEQYF.

This clonotype was seen repeatedly, ten times or more. The genes are TRBV28 and TRBJ2-7, with 11 bases that match TRBD2. The germline gives CDR1 MDHEN, CDR2 SYDVKM. Losses at the gene ends were 6 bases for V and 4 bases for J; bases not matched to a gene: 5. This CDR3 has 14 amino acids. CDR3: CASSLTSGTYEQYF. CDR3 nucleotide sequence: TGTGCCAGCAGCTTGACTAGCGGGACTTACGAGCAGTACTTC.

This clonotype has a count of ten or more. V is TRBV20-1 and J is TRBJ2-7; the D gene could be TRBD1 or TRBD2 (5 bases each). CDR1 is DFQATT, CDR2 SNEGSKA, per germline (reference sequence). This CDR3 is built from 14 residues. V shed 5 bases and J shed 2 bases, with 16 bases lying between them. The CDR3 DNA reads as TGCAGTGCTGCTACCGGGACGGTACCCTACGAGCAGTACTTC. Protein sequence: CSAATGTVPYEQYF.

In its sample, this clonotype was seen a few times. The chain is built from TRBV6-5 and TRBJ2-3; TRBD2 agrees at 12 bases. V was clipped by 6 bases and J by 0 bases; unmatched bases: 7. The CDR3 runs 17 residues. Germline lookup yields CDR1 MNHEY and CDR2 SVGAGI. Here the CDR3 reads CASRGLAGTTSTDTQYF. The CDR3, as DNA: TGTGCCAGCAGAGGACTAGCGGGAACTACAAGCACAGATACGCAGTATTTT.

This clonotype has a count of ten or more. V is TRBV24-1 and J is TRBJ2-2; the match to TRBD1 covers 7 bases. This CDR3 is 17 amino acids long. Germline CDR1 and CDR2: KGHDR and SFDVKD. Trimming took 8 bases from V and 5 from J; bases not matched to a gene: 16. CDR3 loop: CATTDHRGPLGTGELFF. As DNA, the CDR3 is TGTGCCACCACTGACCACAGGGGCCCTCTCGGGACCGGGGAGCTGTTTTTT.

This clonotype was counted a few times. The V call is TRBV2, the J call TRBJ1-5; D may be TRBD1 (5 bases). The ends were cut back, 7 bases at V and 1 base at J, with 14 bases in the middle. The CDR3 length is 15 residues. Per the germline V gene, CDR1 is SNHLY and CDR2 is FYNNEI. The CDR3 sequence is CASTRGWDSNQPQHF. For the CDR3, the DNA is TGTGCCAGCACAAGAGGGTGGGACAGCAATCAGCCCCAGCATTTT. Using reference TRBV2 and TRBJ1-5 for the parts outside the CDR3, the full variable domain is EPEVTQTPSHQVTQMGQEVILRCVPISNHLYFYWYRQILGQKVEFLVSFYNNEISEKSEIFDDQFSVERPDGSNFTLKIRSTKLEDSAMYFCASTRGWDSNQPQHFGDGTRLSIL.

The chain joins TRBV13 to TRBJ2-7, with D tentatively TRBD2 (6 bases). Per germline, CDR1 PRHDT and CDR2 FYEKMQ (reference sequence). This CDR3 region has 13 residues. V was trimmed by 2 bases and J by 12 bases, leaving 17 bases between them. The CDR3 spells CASSLLGGEPTYF. The CDR3 DNA follows: TGTGCCAGCAGCTTATTAGGAGGGGAACCAACGTACTTC.

This clonotype was counted ten times or more. The CDR3 spells CASSLTRLTEETQYF. The CDR3 DNA reads TGCGCCAGCAGCCTGACTAGGTTAACAGAAGAGACCCAGTACTTC. The genes are TRBV4-1 and TRBJ2-5; perhaps TRBD2 as D (6 bases). The CDR3 is 15 residues long. Trimming pared 4 bases from V and 3 bases from J, leaving 15 bases between. In germline, CDR1 is MGHRA, CDR2 YSYEKL.

This clonotype was seen at least ten times. The chain carries TRBV5-1 and TRBJ2-7, with D maybe TRBD1 (5 bases). This CDR3 is 14 amino acids long. The V gene's germline CDR1 is SGHRS and CDR2 YFSETQ. V was trimmed by 0 bases and J by 5 bases, leaving 12 bases between them. As DNA, the CDR3 is TGCGCCAGCAGCTTGGCGCAGGGTGGCCACGAGCAGTACTTC. Translating gives CASSLAQGGHEQYF.

In this sample, this clonotype turned up many times. The chain joins TRBV4-1 to TRBJ1-1, with TRBD1 as a possible D gene (5 bases). CDR1 is MGHRA, CDR2 YSYEKL, per germline. V lost 1 base and J lost 1, with 25 bases in between. This CDR3 spans 20 amino acids. The CDR3 DNA follows: TGCGCCAGCAGCCAAGGCCCTCCGGGGCACTACGATAGAGGGAACACTGAAGCTTTCTTT. It yields the protein CASSQGPPGHYDRGNTEAFF.

In this sample, this clonotype turned up many times. The rearrangement uses TRBV12-3 or TRBV12-4 and TRBJ2-2; D gene ambiguous. The CDR3 extends over 14 amino acids. V was trimmed by 6 bases and J by 6 bases, leaving 14 bases between them. CDR3 residues: CASSRDTVPGELFF. The CDR3 bases are TGTGCCAGCAGCCGCGACACCGTCCCCGGGGAGCTGTTTTTT.

This clonotype has ten or more counts. CDR3 loop: CASSQTVNEQFF. In nucleotides, the CDR3 is TGTGCCAGCAGCCAAACGGTGAATGAGCAGTTCTTC. V is TRBV3-1 and J is TRBJ2-1; no firm D call. Germline-derived CDR1 and CDR2 are LGHDT and YNNKEL (reference sequence). Trimming left V 2 bases short and J 7 bases short, with 6 bases between. The CDR3 is made up of 12 amino acids.

In its sample, this clonotype was seen many times. J is TRBJ2-5 and V is TRBV12-5; 10 bases match TRBD2. The junction had 8 bases not matched to a gene; V was cut back by 6 bases and J by 1 base. Germline V gene data show CDR1 as LGHNT and CDR2 as FRNRAP. CDR3 length: 16 amino acids. The CDR3: CASGTGTSVFQETQYF. The CDR3 region has the DNA TGTGCTAGTGGGACCGGGACTAGCGTATTCCAAGAGACCCAGTACTTC.

This clonotype was found many times. The chain has TRBV20-1 and TRBJ1-4; D is uncertain. The CDR3 has 14 amino acids. The germline V gene has CDR1 DFQATT and CDR2 SNEGSKA (reference sequence). Trimming took 0 bases from V and 4 from J, leaving 9 bases between them. CDR3: CSARDPEHNEKLFF. CDR3 coding DNA: TGCAGTGCTAGAGACCCTGAGCATAATGAAAAACTGTTTTTT.

Concerning this clonotype itself: A read error may explain this, as a much larger clone is one base away. The rearrangement uses TRBV4-2 and TRBJ2-1; no clear D gene. Germline V lookup: CDR1 LGHNA, CDR2 YNFKEQ. The CDR3 spans 15 residues. As DNA, the CDR3 is TGTGCCAGCAGCCAAGAGAAGGGCCCCTACAATGAGCATTTCTTC. It yields the protein CASSQEKGPYNEHFF.

This clonotype was recorded many times. This chain connects TRBV5-6 to TRBJ1-4; 7 bases map to TRBD1. CDR3 length: 15 residues. From germline, CDR1 is SGHDT and CDR2 YYEEEE. J gave up 8 bases and V 3 bases, and 10 bases lay outside the gene matches. CDR3 loop: CASSSDTGVGEKLFF. The CDR3 bases are TGTGCCAGCAGCTCCGACACAGGGGTAGGCGAAAAACTGTTTTTT.

With regard to this clonotype: A clone one base away is much larger, so this may be a read error. The chain recombines TRBV15 with TRBJ2-3, with 8 bases that match TRBD2. This CDR3 comprises 15 residues. Germline values: CDR1 LNHNV, CDR2 YYDKDF (reference sequence). V was clipped by 5 bases and J by 10 bases; unmatched bases: 14. The DNA for the CDR3 is TGTGCCACCAGCTCCCGGACTAGCTGGGGCTTGGCGCAGTATTTT. Amino acids: CATSSRTSWGLAQYF.

A few counts support this clonotype. V and J are TRBV28 and TRBJ2-5; 7 bases are shared with TRBD2. The CDR3 runs 17 residues. V lost 3 bases and J lost 6; bases outside the gene matches: 16. The germline V gene encodes CDR1 MDHEN and CDR2 SYDVKM. For the CDR3, the DNA is TGTGCCAGCAGTTTTCTCCTCGGACCGGGACTAAAAAAGACCCAGTACTTC. This translates into CASSFLLGPGLKKTQYF.

In its sample, this clonotype was seen a few times. The chain couples TRBV25-1 to TRBJ2-5; D tentatively fits TRBD1 or TRBD2 (5 bases each). CDR1 is MGHDK, CDR2 SYGVNS, per germline. The ends were cut back, 6 bases at V and 5 bases at J, with 16 bases in the middle. This CDR3 comprises 14 residues. CDR3 DNA: TGTGCCAGCAGGGACGCTGGGGGTTCGGAGACCCAGTACTTC. Its translation: CASRDAGGSETQYF.

This clonotype was counted a few times. The chain uses TRBV15 and TRBJ1-5; 9 bases fit TRBD1. This CDR3 comprises 17 residues. The V segment lost 1 base and the J segment 3 bases; nucleotides outside the gene matches: 7. Germline CDR1 and CDR2: LNHNV and YYDKDF (reference sequence). DNA of the CDR3: TGTGCCACCAGCAGAGTTTTTGGACAGGGGATCAATCAGCCCCAGCATTTT. This encodes CATSRVFGQGINQPQHF.

Concerning this clonotype: A much larger clonotype is one base distant, so this may be a read error. The conserved phenylalanine or tryptophan normally closing the CDR3 is absent here, so this likely arose from a read error. This sequence joins TRBV20-1 and TRBJ2-7; 9 nucleotides align to TRBD2. This CDR3 region has 16 residues. Per the germline V gene, CDR1 is DFQATT and CDR2 is SNEGSKA (reference sequence). V shed 4 bases, J shed 4 bases, and the junction held 14 bases outside the gene matches. In DNA, the CDR3 is TGCAGTGCTAACAAAGTAGCGGGAGTCTTCCAATACGAGCAGTACTTG. Its translation is CSANKVAGVFQYEQYL.

This clonotype was observed many times. J is TRBJ2-7 and V is TRBV27, with D possibly TRBD2 on 6 matching bases. The germline V gene has CDR1 MNHEY and CDR2 SMNVEV (reference sequence). This CDR3 region has 14 residues. The V and J ends lost 6 bases and 2 bases respectively, with 14 bases between them. CDR3 nucleotide sequence: TGTGCCAGCAGCTTTAGTCGCGGGACCTACGAGCAGTACTTC. This codes for CASSFSRGTYEQYF.

This clonotype has at least ten counts. The chain carries TRBV7-9 and TRBJ1-1; D ambiguous. Germline CDR1 reads SEHNR; CDR2 reads FQNEAQ (reference sequence). The CDR3 contains 12 residues. Trimming cost V 4 bases and J 4 bases, with 7 bases left between them. The CDR3 bases are TGTGCCAGCAGCTCCCGGGGCACTGAAGCTTTCTTT. Translating it yields CASSSRGTEAFF.

There are many counts of this clonotype. The V call is TRBV24-1, the J call TRBJ1-1; 9 bases are a match to TRBD1. The CDR3 consists of 12 residues. Losses at the gene ends were 4 bases for V and 13 bases for J; bases not matched to a gene: 6. Per germline, CDR1 KGHDR and CDR2 SFDVKD. The DNA for the CDR3 is TGTGCCACCAGTGACGACAGGGGGACGGGTTTCTTT. It yields the protein CATSDDRGTGFF.

As regards this clonotype: A much larger clone is a single base away; this may be a read error. J is TRBJ1-6 and V is TRBV2; D unresolved. Germline CDR1 reads SNHLY; CDR2 reads FYNNEI. The CDR3 runs to 12 residues. The CDR3 loop is CAGSDSNSPLHF. The CDR3 DNA sequence: TGTGCCGGCAGTGATTCGAATTCACCCCTCCACTTT.

This clonotype was observed at least ten times. The chain links TRBV4-1 to TRBJ2-5, with a possible D match to TRBD1 (5 bases). Trimming left V 0 bases short and J 7 bases short, with 12 bases between. The length of the CDR3 is 14 residues. CDR1 is MGHRA and CDR2 is YSYEKL in the germline V gene. CDR3 nucleotides: TGCGCCAGCAGCCAAGAAGGGGATGGAGTGACCCAGTACTTC. Amino acid sequence: CASSQEGDGVTQYF.